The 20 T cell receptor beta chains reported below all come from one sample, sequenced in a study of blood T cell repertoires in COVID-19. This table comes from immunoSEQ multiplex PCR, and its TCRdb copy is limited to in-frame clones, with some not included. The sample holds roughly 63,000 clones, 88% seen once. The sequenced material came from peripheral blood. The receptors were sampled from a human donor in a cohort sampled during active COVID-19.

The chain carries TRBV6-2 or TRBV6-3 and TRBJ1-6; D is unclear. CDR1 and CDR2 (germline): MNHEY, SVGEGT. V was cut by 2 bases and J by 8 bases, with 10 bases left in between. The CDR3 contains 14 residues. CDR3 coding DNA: TGTGCCAGCAGTTACGAGGGCCCTCATTCACCCCTCCACTTT. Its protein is CASSYEGPHSPLHF.

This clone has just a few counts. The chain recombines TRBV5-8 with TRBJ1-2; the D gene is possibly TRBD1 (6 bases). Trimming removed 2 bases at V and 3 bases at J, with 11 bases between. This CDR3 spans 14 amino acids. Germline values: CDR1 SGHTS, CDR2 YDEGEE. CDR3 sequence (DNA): TGTGCCAGCAGCTTCCACAGGGTTGACTATGGCTACACCTTC. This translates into CASSFHRVDYGYTF.

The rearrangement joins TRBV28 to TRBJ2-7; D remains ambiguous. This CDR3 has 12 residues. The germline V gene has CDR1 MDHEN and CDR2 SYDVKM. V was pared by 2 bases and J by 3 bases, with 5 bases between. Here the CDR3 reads CASSLTIYEQYF. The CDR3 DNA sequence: TGTGCCAGCAGTTTAACTATCTACGAGCAGTACTTC.

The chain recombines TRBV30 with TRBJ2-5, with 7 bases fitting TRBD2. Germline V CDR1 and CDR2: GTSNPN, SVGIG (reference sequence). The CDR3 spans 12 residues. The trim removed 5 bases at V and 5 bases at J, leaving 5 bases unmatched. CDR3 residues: CAWAGEGETQYF. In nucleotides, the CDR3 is TGTGCCTGGGCGGGGGAGGGGGAGACCCAGTACTTC.

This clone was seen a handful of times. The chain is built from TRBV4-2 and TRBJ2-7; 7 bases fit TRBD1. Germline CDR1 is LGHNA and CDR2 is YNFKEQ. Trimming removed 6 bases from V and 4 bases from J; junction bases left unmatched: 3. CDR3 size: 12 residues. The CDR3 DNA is TGTGCCAGCAGTCGGGACAGATACGAGCAGTACTTC. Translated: CASSRDRYEQYF.

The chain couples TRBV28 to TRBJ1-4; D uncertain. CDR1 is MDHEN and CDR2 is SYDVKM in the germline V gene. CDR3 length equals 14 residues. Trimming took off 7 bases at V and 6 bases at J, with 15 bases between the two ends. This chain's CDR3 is CASNPQVGHEKLFF. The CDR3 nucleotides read TGTGCCAGCAACCCTCAGGTTGGGCATGAAAAACTGTTTTTT. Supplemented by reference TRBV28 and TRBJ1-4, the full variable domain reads DVKVTQSSRYLVKRTGEKVFLECVQDMDHENMFWYRQDPGLGLRLIYFSYDVKMKEKGDIPEGYSVSREKKERFSLILESASTNQTSMYLCASNPQVGHEKLFFGSGTQLSVL.

The CDR3 DNA reads as TGTGCCTGGAGTCGGCGACTCCAAGAGACCCAGTACTTC. Translation: CAWSRRLQETQYF. V usage is TRBV30 and J usage is TRBJ2-5; D not resolved. Between the trimmed V and J ends, which lost 2 bases and 1 base, there was a span of 8 bases. The CDR3 is 13 residues long. Germline lookup yields CDR1 GTSNPN and CDR2 SVGIG (reference sequence).

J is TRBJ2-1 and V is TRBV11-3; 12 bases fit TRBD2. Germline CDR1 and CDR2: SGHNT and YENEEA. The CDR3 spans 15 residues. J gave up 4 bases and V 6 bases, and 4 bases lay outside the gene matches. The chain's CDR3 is CASSELAGGYNEQFF. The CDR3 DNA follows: TGTGCCAGCAGTGAACTAGCGGGGGGTTACAATGAGCAGTTCTTC.

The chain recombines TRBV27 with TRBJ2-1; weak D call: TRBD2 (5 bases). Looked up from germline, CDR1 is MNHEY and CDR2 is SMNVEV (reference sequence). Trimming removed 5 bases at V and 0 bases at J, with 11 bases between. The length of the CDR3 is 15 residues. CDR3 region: CASSRESNSYNEQFF. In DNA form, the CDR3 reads TGTGCCAGCAGTAGGGAGTCCAACTCCTACAATGAGCAGTTCTTC.

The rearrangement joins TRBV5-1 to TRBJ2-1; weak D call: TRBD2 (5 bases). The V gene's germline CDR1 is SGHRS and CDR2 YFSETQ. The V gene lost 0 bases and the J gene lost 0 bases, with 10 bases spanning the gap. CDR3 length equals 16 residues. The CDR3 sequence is CASSLDRRGSYNEQFF. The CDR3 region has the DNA TGCGCCAGCAGCTTGGACAGACGGGGCTCCTACAATGAGCAGTTCTTC.

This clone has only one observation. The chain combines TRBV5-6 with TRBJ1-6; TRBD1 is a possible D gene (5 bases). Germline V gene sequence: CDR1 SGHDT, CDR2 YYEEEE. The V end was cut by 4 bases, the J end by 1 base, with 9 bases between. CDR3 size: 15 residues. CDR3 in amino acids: CASSEGVSYNSPLHF. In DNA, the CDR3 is TGTGCCAGCAGCGAAGGGGTGTCCTATAATTCACCCCTCCACTTT. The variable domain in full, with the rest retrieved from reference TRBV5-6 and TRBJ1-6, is DAGVTQSPTHLIKTRGQQVTLRCSPKSGHDTVSWYQQALGQGPQFIFQYYEEEERQRGNFPDRFSGHQFPNYSSELNVNALLLGDSALYLCASSEGVSYNSPLHFGNGTRLTVT.

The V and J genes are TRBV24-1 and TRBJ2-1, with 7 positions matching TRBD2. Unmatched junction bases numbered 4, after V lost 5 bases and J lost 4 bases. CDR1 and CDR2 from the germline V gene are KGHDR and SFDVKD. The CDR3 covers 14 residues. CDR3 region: CATSVPGGYNEQFF. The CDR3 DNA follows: TGTGCCACCAGTGTTCCGGGGGGTTACAATGAGCAGTTCTTC.

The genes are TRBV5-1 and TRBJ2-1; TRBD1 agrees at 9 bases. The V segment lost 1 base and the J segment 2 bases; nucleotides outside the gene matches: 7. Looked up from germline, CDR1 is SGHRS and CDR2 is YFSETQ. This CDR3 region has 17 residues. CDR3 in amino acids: CASSLTERQGAYNEQFF. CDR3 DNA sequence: TGCGCCAGCAGCTTGACAGAGCGACAGGGGGCCTACAATGAGCAGTTCTTC.

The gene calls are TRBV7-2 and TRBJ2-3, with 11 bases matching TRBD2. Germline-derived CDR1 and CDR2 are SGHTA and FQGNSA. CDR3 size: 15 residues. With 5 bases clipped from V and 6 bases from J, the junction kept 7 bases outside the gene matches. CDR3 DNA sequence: TGTGCCAGCAGCGCCCTGACTAGCGGGAAGGATACGCAGTATTTT. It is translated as CASSALTSGKDTQYF.

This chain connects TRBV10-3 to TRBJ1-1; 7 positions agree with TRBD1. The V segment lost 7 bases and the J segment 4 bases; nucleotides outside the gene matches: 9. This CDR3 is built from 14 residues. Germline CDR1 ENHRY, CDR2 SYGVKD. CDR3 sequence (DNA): TGTGCCATCAAGCTGACAGGGATCATCACTGAAGCTTTCTTT. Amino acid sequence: CAIKLTGIITEAFF.

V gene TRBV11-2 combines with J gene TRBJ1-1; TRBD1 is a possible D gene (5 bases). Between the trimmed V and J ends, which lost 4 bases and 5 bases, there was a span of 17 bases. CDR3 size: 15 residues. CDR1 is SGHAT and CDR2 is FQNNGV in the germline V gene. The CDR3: CASSSWVGTVTEAFF. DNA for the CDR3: TGTGCCAGCAGCTCATGGGTAGGGACTGTAACTGAAGCTTTCTTT.

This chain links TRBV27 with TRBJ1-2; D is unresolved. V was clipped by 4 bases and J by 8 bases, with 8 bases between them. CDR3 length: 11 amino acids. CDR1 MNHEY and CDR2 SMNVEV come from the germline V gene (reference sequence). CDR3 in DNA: TGTGCCAGCAGTTCCTCGGGGGGCTACACCTTC. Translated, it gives CASSSSGGYTF.

CDR3 in amino acids: CASSLRRGLAGRTDTQYF. As DNA, the CDR3 is TGTGCCAGCAGCCTCCGGCGAGGACTAGCGGGACGCACAGATACGCAGTATTTT. The V gene is TRBV7-2, the J gene TRBJ2-3; 12 bases line up with TRBD2. V lost 5 bases, J lost 1 base, and 10 bases stayed unmatched. The CDR3 is 18 amino acids. CDR1 and CDR2 from the germline V gene are SGHTA and FQGNSA.

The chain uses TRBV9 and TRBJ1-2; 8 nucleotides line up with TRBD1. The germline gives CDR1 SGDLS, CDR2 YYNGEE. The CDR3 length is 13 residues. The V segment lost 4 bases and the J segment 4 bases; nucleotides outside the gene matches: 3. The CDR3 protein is CASSSTGGYGYTF. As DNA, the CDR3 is TGTGCCAGCAGCTCCACAGGGGGCTATGGCTACACCTTC.

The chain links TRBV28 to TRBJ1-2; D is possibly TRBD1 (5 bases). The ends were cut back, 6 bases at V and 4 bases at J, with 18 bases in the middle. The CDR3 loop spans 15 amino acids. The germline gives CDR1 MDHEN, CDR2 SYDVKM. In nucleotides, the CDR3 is TGTGCCAGCAGCCTGAGCCCGACAGCTATCTATGGCTACACCTTC. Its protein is CASSLSPTAIYGYTF.